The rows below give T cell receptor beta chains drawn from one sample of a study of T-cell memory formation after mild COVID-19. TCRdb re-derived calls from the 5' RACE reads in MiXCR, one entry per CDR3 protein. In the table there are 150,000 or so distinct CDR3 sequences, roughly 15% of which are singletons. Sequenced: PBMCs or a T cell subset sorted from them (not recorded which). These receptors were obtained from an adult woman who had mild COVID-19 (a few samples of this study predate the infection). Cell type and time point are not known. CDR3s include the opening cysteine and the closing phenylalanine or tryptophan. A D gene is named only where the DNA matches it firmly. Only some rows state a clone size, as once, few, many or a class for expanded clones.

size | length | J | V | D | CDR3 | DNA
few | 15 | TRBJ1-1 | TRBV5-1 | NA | CASSLDVPKNTEAFF | TGCGCCAGCAGCTTGGATGTGCCGAAGAACACTGAAGCTTTCTTT
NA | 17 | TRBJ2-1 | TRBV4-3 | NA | CASSQDSRYRASNEQFF | TGCGCCAGCAGCCAAGATTCGAGGTACAGGGCTAGCAATGAGCAGTTCTTC
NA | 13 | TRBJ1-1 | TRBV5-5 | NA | CASSLWMNTEAFF | TGTGCCAGCAGCTTGTGGATGAACACTGAAGCTTTCTTT
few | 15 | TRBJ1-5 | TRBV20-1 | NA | CSASGGPYPNQPQHF | TGCAGTGCTAGTGGGGGACCTTATCCCAATCAGCCCCAGCATTTT
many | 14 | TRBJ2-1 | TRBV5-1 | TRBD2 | CASSRLAGNNEQFF | TGCGCCAGCAGCCGACTAGCGGGTAACAATGAGCAGTTCTTC
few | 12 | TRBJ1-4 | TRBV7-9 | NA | CASSPSGEKLFF | TGTGCCAGCAGCCCCAGCGGGGAAAAACTGTTTTTT
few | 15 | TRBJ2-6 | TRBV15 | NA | CATKRNAFGANVLTF | TGTGCCACCAAAAGAAACGCTTTTGGGGCCAACGTCCTGACTTTC
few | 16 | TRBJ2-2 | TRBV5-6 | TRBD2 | CASLRAERGDTGELFF | TGTGCCAGCCTACGGGCCGAGCGGGGGGACACCGGGGAGCTGTTTTTT
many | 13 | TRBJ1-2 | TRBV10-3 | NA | CAILRVGVDGYTF | TGTGCCATCCTACGCGTCGGGGTGGATGGCTACACCTTC
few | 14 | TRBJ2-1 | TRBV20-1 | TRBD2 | CSASSGAWSNEQFF | TGCAGTGCTTCTAGCGGGGCTTGGTCGAATGAGCAGTTCTTC
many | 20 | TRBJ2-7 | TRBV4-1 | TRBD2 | CASSVSPLSIAGGFNGEQYF | TGCGCCAGCAGCGTCTCCCCCTTGTCAATAGCGGGGGGTTTCAATGGCGAGCAGTACTTC
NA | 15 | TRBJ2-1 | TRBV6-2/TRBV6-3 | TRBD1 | CASSRQGRSYNEQFF | TGTGCCAGCAGCCGACAGGGTCGCTCCTACAATGAGCAGTTCTTC
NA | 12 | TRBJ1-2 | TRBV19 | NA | CASSQAYYGYTF | TGTGCCAGTAGTCAGGCCTACTATGGCTACACCTTC
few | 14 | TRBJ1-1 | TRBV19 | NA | CASSIGRVNTEAFF | TGTGCCAGTAGTATCGGCAGAGTCAACACTGAAGCTTTCTTT
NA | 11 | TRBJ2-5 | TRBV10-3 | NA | CAIRAEETQYF | TGTGCCATCAGGGCAGAAGAGACCCAGTACTTC
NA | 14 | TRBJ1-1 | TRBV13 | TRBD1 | CASSSWTGETEAFF | TGTGCCAGCAGCTCCTGGACAGGGGAGACTGAAGCTTTCTTT
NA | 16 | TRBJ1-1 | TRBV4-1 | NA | CASSQGAISAGQEAFF | TGCGCCAGCAGCCAAGGGGCTATTTCGGCAGGGCAGGAAGCTTTCTTT
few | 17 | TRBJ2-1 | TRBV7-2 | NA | CASSLRPIPSSYNEQFF | TGTGCCAGCAGCTTACGGCCGATCCCGAGCTCCTACAATGAGCAGTTCTTC
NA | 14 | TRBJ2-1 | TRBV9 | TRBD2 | CASSATGTNPEQFF | TGTGCCAGCAGCGCAACCGGGACTAACCCAGAGCAGTTCTTC
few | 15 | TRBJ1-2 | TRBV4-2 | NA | CASSLDGALPYGYTF | TGTGCCAGCAGCTTGGACGGAGCCCTCCCGTATGGCTACACCTTC
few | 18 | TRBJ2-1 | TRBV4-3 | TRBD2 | CASSQDRFPSGTYNEQFF | TGCGCCAGCAGCCAAGATAGGTTCCCTAGCGGGACCTACAATGAGCAGTTCTTC
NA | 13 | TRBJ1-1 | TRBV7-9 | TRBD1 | CASSLRQGPKAFF | TGTGCCAGCAGCTTGAGACAGGGACCCAAAGCTTTCTTT
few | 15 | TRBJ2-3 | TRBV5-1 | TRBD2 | CASSSTSGEGDTQYF | TGCGCCAGCAGCTCGACTAGCGGGGAGGGAGATACGCAGTATTTT
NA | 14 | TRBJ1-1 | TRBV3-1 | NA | CASSQIGINTEAFF | TGTGCCAGCAGCCAGATCGGGATTAACACTGAAGCTTTCTTT
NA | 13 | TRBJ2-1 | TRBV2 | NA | CASTEGELAEQFF | TGTGCCAGCACTGAAGGGGAGCTAGCTGAGCAGTTCTTC
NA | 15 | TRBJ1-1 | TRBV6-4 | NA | CASRLNRWSNTEAFF | TGTGCCAGCAGGCTTAATAGGTGGTCGAACACTGAAGCTTTCTTT
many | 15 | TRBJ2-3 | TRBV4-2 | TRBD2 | CASSPQGLALDTQYF | TGTGCCAGCAGCCCCCAGGGACTAGCGCTCGATACGCAGTATTTT
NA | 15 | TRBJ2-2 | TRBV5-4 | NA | CASSLTTSFAGELFF | TGTGCCAGCAGCCTCACCACTAGTTTCGCCGGGGAGCTGTTTTTT
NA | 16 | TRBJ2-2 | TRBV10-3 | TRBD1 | CAISESRTGNTGELFF | TGTGCCATCAGTGAGTCGAGGACAGGGAACACCGGGGAGCTGTTTTTT
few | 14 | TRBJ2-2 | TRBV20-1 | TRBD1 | CSARAGTGVGELFF | TGCAGTGCTAGAGCCGGGACAGGGGTCGGGGAGCTGTTTTTT
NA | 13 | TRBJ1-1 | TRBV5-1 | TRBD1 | CASMLTGGTEAFF | TGCGCCAGCATGCTGACAGGGGGCACTGAAGCTTTCTTT
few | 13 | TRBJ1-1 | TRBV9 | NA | CASSAGGRTEAFF | TGTGCCAGCAGCGCGGGGGGGCGGACTGAAGCTTTCTTT